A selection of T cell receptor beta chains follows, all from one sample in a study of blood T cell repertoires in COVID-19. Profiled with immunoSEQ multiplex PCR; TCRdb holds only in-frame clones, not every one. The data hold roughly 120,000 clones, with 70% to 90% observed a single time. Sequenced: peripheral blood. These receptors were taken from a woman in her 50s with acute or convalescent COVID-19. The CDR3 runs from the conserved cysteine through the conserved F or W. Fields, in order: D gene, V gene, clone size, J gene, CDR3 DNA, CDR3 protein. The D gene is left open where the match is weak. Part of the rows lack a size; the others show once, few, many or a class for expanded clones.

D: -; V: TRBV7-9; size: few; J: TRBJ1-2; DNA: TGTGCCAGCAGCTTGGGCAGGGGAAAGTGGACCTTC; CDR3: CASSLGRGKWTF
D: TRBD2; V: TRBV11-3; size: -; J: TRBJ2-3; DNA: TGTGCCAGCAGCCAGGGCCTAGAAGCGGGGGGGTCCCCAGATACGCAGTATTTT; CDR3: CASSQGLEAGGSPDTQYF
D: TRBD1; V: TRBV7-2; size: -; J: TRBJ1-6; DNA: TGTGCCAGCAGCTTAGGGACAGGTTATAATTCACCCCTCCACTTT; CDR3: CASSLGTGYNSPLHF
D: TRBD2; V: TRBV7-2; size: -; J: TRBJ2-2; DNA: TGTGCCAGCAGCTTATCGCGGGGGGCGAACACCGGGGAGCTGTTTTTT; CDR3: CASSLSRGANTGELFF
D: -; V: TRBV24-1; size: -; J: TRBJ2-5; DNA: TGTGCCACCAGTGATTTGGAGGCAGGGGACACCCAGTACTTC; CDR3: CATSDLEAGDTQYF
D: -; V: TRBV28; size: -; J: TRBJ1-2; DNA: TGTGCCAGCAGTTTAGCCAGGGTTAACTATGGCTACACCTTC; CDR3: CASSLARVNYGYTF
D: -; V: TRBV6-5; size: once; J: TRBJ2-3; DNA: TGTGCCAGCAACCGCAGAGGAGGTGAAGATACGCAGTATTTT; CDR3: CASNRRGGEDTQYF
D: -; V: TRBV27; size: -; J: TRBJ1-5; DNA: TGTGCCAGCAGTTTATCTCGTTTACGGGACAAGGATCAGCCCCAGCATTTT; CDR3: CASSLSRLRDKDQPQHF
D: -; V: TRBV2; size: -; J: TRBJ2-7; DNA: TGTGCCAGCCGGGGGGCGAGGAACGAGCAGTACTTC; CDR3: CASRGARNEQYF
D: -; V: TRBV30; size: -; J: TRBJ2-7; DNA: TGTGCCTGGAGGGGGATGAAGACAGGATCTTCCTACGAGCAGTACTTC; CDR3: CAWRGMKTGSSYEQYF
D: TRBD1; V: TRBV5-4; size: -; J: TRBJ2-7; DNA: TGTGCCAGCAGCATAGTGGGACAGAGCTACGAGCAGTACTTC; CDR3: CASSIVGQSYEQYF
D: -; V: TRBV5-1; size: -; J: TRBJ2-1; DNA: TGCGCCAGCAGCTTGTCCAGGGGCGCAGCTTACAATGAGCAGTTCTTC; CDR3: CASSLSRGAAYNEQFF
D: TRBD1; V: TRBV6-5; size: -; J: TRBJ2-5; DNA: TGTGCCAGCAGCGGACAGGGGCTGGAGACCCAGTACTTC; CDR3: CASSGQGLETQYF
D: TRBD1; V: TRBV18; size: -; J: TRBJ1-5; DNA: TGTGCCAGCTCACCACGGACAGGGAATCAGCCCCAGCATTTT; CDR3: CASSPRTGNQPQHF
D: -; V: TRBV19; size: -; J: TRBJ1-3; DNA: TGTGCCAGCACGACAGTCTCTGGAAACACCATATATTTT; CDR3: CASTTVSGNTIYF
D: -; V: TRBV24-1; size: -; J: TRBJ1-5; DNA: TGTGCCACCAGTGACCCAGGGAAGCCCCAGCATTTT; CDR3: CATSDPGKPQHF
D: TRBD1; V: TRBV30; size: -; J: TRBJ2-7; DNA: TGTGCCTCGCGGACAGGGGCTTCCTACGAGCAGTACTTC; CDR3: CASRTGASYEQYF
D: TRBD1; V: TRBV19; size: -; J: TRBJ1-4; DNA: TGTGCCAGTAGTCCGACAGGGGGCGGTGAAAAACTGTTTTTT; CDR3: CASSPTGGGEKLFF
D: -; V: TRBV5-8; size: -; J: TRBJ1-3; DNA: TGTGCCAGCATCCCGAGCCGTATTGCTGGAAACACCATATATTTT; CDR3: CASIPSRIAGNTIYF
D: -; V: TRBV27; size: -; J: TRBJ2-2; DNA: TGTGCCAGCAGCCAGGGTGGGCACACCGGGGAGCTGTTTTTT; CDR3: CASSQGGHTGELFF
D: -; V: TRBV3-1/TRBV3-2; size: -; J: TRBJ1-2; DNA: TGTGCCAGCAGCCAAGACCTCCCTGGAGATGGCTACACCTTC; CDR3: CASSQDLPGDGYTF
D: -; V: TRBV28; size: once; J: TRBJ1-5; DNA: TGTGCCAGCTTCCGTGGGGGGGGGCCCAATCAGCCCCAGCATTTT; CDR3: CASFRGGGPNQPQHF
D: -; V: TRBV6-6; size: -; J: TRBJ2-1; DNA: TGTGCCAGCAGAACGAATCCGGGGAGCTACAATGAGCAGTTCTTC; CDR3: CASRTNPGSYNEQFF
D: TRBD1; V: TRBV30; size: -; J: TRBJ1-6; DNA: TGTGCCTGGAGTGTAGACAGGGATTCACCCCTCCACTTT; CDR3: CAWSVDRDSPLHF
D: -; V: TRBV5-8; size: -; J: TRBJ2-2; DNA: TGTGCCAGCAGCTGGGGGGACGCGCGCGACACCGGGGAGCTGTTTTTT; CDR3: CASSWGDARDTGELFF
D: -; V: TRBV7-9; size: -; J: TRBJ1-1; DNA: TGTGCCGTTTCTGGGGGGACGAACACTGAAGCTTTCTTT; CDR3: CAVSGGTNTEAFF
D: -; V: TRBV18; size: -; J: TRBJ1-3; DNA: TGTGCCAGCTCACCAGAGAGAGGAAACACCATATATTTT; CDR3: CASSPERGNTIYF
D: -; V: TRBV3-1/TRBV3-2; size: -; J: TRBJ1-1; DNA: TGTGCCAGCAGCCCGGGGGGGAACACTGAAGCTTTCTTT; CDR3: CASSPGGNTEAFF
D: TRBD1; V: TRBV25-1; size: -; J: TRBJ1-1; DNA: TGTGCCAGCACCCGGACAGGGGGCACTGAAGCTTTCTTT; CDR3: CASTRTGGTEAFF
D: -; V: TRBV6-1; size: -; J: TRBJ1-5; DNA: TGTGCCAGCAGTGAAACTTGGGGGGAAGGCCCCCAGCATTTT; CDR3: CASSETWGEGPQHF
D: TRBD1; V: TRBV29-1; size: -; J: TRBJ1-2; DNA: TGCAGCGTTGAGATTCCCGGACAGGGTGAATTGGGAGGCTACACCTTC; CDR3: CSVEIPGQGELGGYTF
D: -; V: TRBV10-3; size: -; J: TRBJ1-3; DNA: TGTGCCATCAGTGCGAGCCCTGGAAACACCATATATTTT; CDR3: CAISASPGNTIYF
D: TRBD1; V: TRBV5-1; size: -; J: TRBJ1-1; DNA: TGCGCCAGCAGCTCAAACCCGGGACAGGTGAACACTGAAGCTTTCTTT; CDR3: CASSSNPGQVNTEAFF
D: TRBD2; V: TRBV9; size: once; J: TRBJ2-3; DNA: TGTGCCAGGCTGGCGGTACTAGCGGGGACCAACACAGATACGCAGTATTTT; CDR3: CARLAVLAGTNTDTQYF
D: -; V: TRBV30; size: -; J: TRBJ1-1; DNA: TGTGCCTGGAAACTGGACAGCTTGAACACTGAAGCTTTCTTT; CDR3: CAWKLDSLNTEAFF
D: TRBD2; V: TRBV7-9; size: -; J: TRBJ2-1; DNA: TGTGCCAGCAGAGCGGGAGTTGAGGGTGAGCAGTTCTTC; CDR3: CASRAGVEGEQFF
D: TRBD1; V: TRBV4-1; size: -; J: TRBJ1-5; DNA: TGCGCCAGCAGCCAAGATAGGGACAGGGTAGGCCATCAGCCCCAGCATTTT; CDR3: CASSQDRDRVGHQPQHF
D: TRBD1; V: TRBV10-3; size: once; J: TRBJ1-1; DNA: TGTGCCATCAGTGGAGCTTCGGGACAGGGTATTGTAGGAGCTTTCTTT; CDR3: CAISGASGQGIVGAFF
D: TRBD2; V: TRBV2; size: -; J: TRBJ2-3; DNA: TGTGCCAGCAGTGTCAGCGGGAGCCTAGGGTTTTACACAGATACGCAGTATTTT; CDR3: CASSVSGSLGFYTDTQYF
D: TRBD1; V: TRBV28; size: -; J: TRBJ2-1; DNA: TGTGCCAGCAGTCGGAGACAGGGACCCAGCGAGCAGTTCTTC; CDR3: CASSRRQGPSEQFF
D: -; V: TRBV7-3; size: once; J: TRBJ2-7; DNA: TGTGCCAGCAGTGCGGGCAAGTACTTC; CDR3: CASSAGKYF
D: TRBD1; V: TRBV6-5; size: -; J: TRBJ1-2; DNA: TGTGCCAGCAGTTCGTCCGGGACAGGGGGCGGCTACACCTTC; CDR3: CASSSSGTGGGYTF
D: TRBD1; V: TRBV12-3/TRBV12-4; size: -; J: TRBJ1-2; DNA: TGTGCCAGCAGTTTAGGACAGGGGGGCTACACCTTC; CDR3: CASSLGQGGYTF
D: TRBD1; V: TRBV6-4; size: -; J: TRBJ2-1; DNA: TGTGCCAGCAGTTCTGACAGGGGGTCCTACAATGAGCAGTTCTTC; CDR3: CASSSDRGSYNEQFF
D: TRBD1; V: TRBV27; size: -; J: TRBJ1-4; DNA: TGTGCCAGCAGACCGGGACAGCGAAATGAAAAACTGTTTTTT; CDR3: CASRPGQRNEKLFF
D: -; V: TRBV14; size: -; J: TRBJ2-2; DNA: TGTGCCAGCAGCCAAGTTCCTTCGGGGTCCACCGGGGAGCTGTTTTTT; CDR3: CASSQVPSGSTGELFF